These T cell receptor beta chains were read from a single sample in a study of graft-versus-host responses after intestinal transplantation. The protocol was immunoSEQ multiplex PCR, while the TCRdb copy is restricted to in-frame clones and leaves out a portion. This sample has over 70,000 clones; nearly 90% occur once, and the top ten carry roughly 4%. The antigens of these receptors remain unknown. Sequenced here: unstimulated CD8+ T cells sorted from spleen or lymph node cells, sampled before transplant. Source of these receptors: a human donor who was the organ donor for an intestinal transplant. The CDR3 runs from the conserved cysteine through the conserved F or W. A D gene is named only where the DNA matches it firmly. Clone size is given for some rows only: seen once, a few or many times, or a class if the clone is expanded.

size	D	V	J	CDR3	DNA
.	TRBD1	TRBV12-5	TRBJ2-5	CASGTDRVGKETQYF	TGTGCTAGTGGCACGGACAGGGTAGGGAAAGAGACCCAGTACTTC
.	.	TRBV28	TRBJ1-4	CASSPPQGQDEKLFF	TGTGCCAGCAGTCCCCCGCAGGGCCAGGATGAAAAACTGTTTTTT
.	.	TRBV7-4	TRBJ1-1	CASSLPGGEAFF	TGTGCCAGCAGCTTACCCGGGGGAGAAGCTTTCTTT
.	.	TRBV27	TRBJ2-2	CASSPLPGVGGELFF	TGTGCCAGCAGTCCACTCCCAGGGGTGGGCGGGGAGCTGTTTTTT
once	TRBD2	TRBV6-1	TRBJ2-1	CASSEYQTRLAGGSSYNEQFF	TGTGCCAGCAGTGAATACCAAACCAGACTAGCGGGGGGAAGCTCCTACAATGAGCAGTTCTTC
.	.	TRBV5-6	TRBJ2-5	CASSLGQTQYF	TGTGCCAGCAGCTTGGGGCAGACCCAGTACTTC
.	.	TRBV2	TRBJ2-5	CAIQNSPAETQYF	TGTGCCATACAAAACAGCCCCGCGGAGACCCAGTACTTC
.	TRBD1	TRBV5-5	TRBJ1-1	CASSLLFSAGGWGTEAFF	TGTGCCAGCAGCTTGCTCTTCTCGGCAGGGGGCTGGGGCACTGAAGCTTTCTTT
.	.	TRBV15	TRBJ2-2	CATSTGGSTGELFF	TGTGCCACCAGCACCGGAGGGAGTACCGGGGAGCTGTTTTTT
.	.	TRBV5-1	TRBJ1-2	CASSLGQGVNNYGYTF	TGCGCCAGCAGCTTGGGGCAGGGTGTAAATAACTATGGCTACACCTTC
.	TRBD1	TRBV19	TRBJ2-5	CASSNRPLTGGYQETQYF	TGTGCCAGTAGTAATAGACCTTTGACAGGGGGGTACCAAGAGACCCAGTACTTC
.	.	TRBV9	TRBJ1-2	CASSVAAGNYGYTF	TGTGCCAGCAGCGTAGCAGCGGGGAACTATGGCTACACCTTC
.	.	TRBV21-1	TRBJ1-2	CARGTDYGYTF	TGTGCCAGGGGCACCGACTATGGCTACACCTTC
.	.	TRBV30	TRBJ1-1	CAWSVGGDTEAFF	TGTGCCTGGAGTGTAGGAGGGGACACTGAAGCTTTCTTT
.	TRBD2	TRBV7-8	TRBJ2-2	CASSLAPGGGTGELFF	TGTGCCAGCAGCTTAGCGCCTGGGGGGGGCACCGGGGAGCTGTTTTTT
few	TRBD2	TRBV9	TRBJ2-5	CASSGGLAGEETQYF	TGTGCCAGCAGCGGGGGACTAGCGGGGGAAGAGACCCAGTACTTC
.	.	TRBV7-7	TRBJ2-3	CASSFGTGDTQYF	TGTGCTAGCAGCTTTGGCACCGGGGATACGCAGTATTTT
.	.	TRBV11-1	TRBJ2-4	CASSPSMTGGNIQYF	TGTGCCAGCAGCCCTAGTATGACAGGTGGGAACATTCAGTACTTC
few	.	TRBV19	TRBJ2-2	CASMSSQGELFF	TGTGCCAGTATGTCGTCGCAGGGGGAGCTGTTTTTT
few	.	TRBV7-2	TRBJ1-1	CASSPRNTEAFF	TGTGCCAGCAGCCCCAGGAACACTGAAGCTTTCTTT
.	.	TRBV4-1	TRBJ2-3	CASSQDGGGTDTQYF	TGCGCCAGCAGCCAAGACGGAGGAGGCACAGATACGCAGTATTTT
.	.	TRBV25-1	TRBJ2-5	CASSEYDRQETQYF	TGTGCCAGCAGTGAATACGACAGACAAGAGACCCAGTACTTC
few	TRBD1	TRBV5-4	TRBJ1-2	CASSSDRVTNYGYTF	TGTGCCAGCAGCTCCGACAGGGTTACTAACTATGGCTACACCTTC
.	.	TRBV5-1	TRBJ1-6	CASSFPGRQSPLHF	TGCGCCAGCAGCTTCCCCGGGAGACAGTCACCCCTCCACTTT
.	.	TRBV9	TRBJ2-1	CASSVGGGRANEQFF	TGTGCCAGCAGCGTAGGGGGGGGGCGCGCTAATGAGCAGTTCTTC
once	TRBD1	TRBV28	TRBJ2-1	CASSETGTGANEQFF	TGTGCCAGCAGCGAAACCGGGACAGGGGCAAATGAGCAGTTCTTC
.	.	TRBV9	TRBJ2-5	CASSVGMGAGETQYF	TGTGCCAGCAGCGTAGGTATGGGGGCTGGGGAGACCCAGTACTTC
.	.	TRBV4-1	TRBJ1-5	CASKLGPDTGGEQPQHF	TGCGCCAGCAAACTCGGACCGGACACGGGGGGAGAACAGCCCCAGCATTTT
.	.	TRBV27	TRBJ1-1	CASSLGSGTEAFF	TGTGCCAGCAGTTTAGGCTCGGGCACTGAAGCTTTCTTT